A selection of T cell receptor beta chains follows, all from one sample in a study of OX40 agonist ivuxolimab in advanced cancers. Assay used: immunoSEQ multiplex PCR; TCRdb lists only in-frame clones, some missing. Among more than 30,000 clones listed, roughly nine tenths were seen once. Sample: CD4+ or CD8+ T cells sorted from blood, taken in a trial of the OX40 agonist ivuxolimab. Receptor source: an adult with an advanced solid tumor such as melanoma, head and neck, liver or kidney cancer. Each CDR3 is given with its conserved first and last residue. D genes are given only for firm matches. Size is stated for part of the rows, as once, few or many counts, or as a class when the clone is expanded.

d_call	v_call	clone_size	j_call	cdr3_nt	cdr3_aa
NA	TRBV2	NA	TRBJ2-3	TGTGCCAGCAGTCGGAGCAGCGTAGGCACAGATACGCAGTATTTT	CASSRSSVGTDTQYF
NA	TRBV5-6	NA	TRBJ1-5	TGTGCCAGCAGCTTGAGGGCAGGTTATAGCAATCAGCCCCAGCATTTT	CASSLRAGYSNQPQHF
TRBD2	TRBV4-3	NA	TRBJ2-5	TGCGCCAGCAGCCTTTTAGCGGGGGCAGAGACCCAGTACTTC	CASSLLAGAETQYF
TRBD2	TRBV28	NA	TRBJ2-5	TGTGCCAGCAGCCGGGAGCGGGGGAACCGGGAGACCCAGTACTTC	CASSRERGNRETQYF
TRBD2	TRBV7-2	NA	TRBJ2-3	TGTGCCAGCAGCTTAGCGGGCGCGGGGGGTCACACAGATACGCAGTATTTT	CASSLAGAGGHTDTQYF
NA	TRBV5-5	NA	TRBJ2-1	TGTGCCAGCAGCTTGGCGATAGGGGAGAGCTCCTACAATGAGCAGTTCTTC	CASSLAIGESSYNEQFF
TRBD1	TRBV27	NA	TRBJ1-4	TGTGCCAGCAGTTCGGGGACAGGGGGCGGTAATGAAAAACTGTTTTTT	CASSSGTGGGNEKLFF
NA	TRBV19	NA	TRBJ1-1	TGTGCCAGTAAAACCTTGGACTCGGGGTCAATGAACACTGAAGCTTTCTTT	CASKTLDSGSMNTEAFF
NA	TRBV11-2	once	TRBJ2-2	TGTGCCAGCAGCCGTGGAGGGTCGAACACCGGGGAGCTGTTTTTT	CASSRGGSNTGELFF
NA	TRBV5-4	NA	TRBJ2-2	TGTGCCAGCAGCTCCTTTGGGGAGCTGTTTTTT	CASSSFGELFF
TRBD2	TRBV2	NA	TRBJ2-1	TGTGCCAGCAGTGGAGGGACTAGCGGGGGGGCTGGGCAGTTCTTC	CASSGGTSGGAGQFF
TRBD2	TRBV5-6	few	TRBJ2-1	TGTGCCAGCAGCCCTTTCCGGGGGGGCAAAAGTGAGCAGTTCTTC	CASSPFRGGKSEQFF
NA	TRBV7-9	NA	TRBJ1-6	TGTGCCAGCAGCTTAACGAGTGATTCACCCCTCCACTTT	CASSLTSDSPLHF
TRBD1	TRBV28	NA	TRBJ1-5	TGTGCCAGCAGCATACAGGGGACCGGCAATCAGCCCCAGCATTTT	CASSIQGTGNQPQHF
NA	TRBV5-1	NA	TRBJ2-5	TGCGCCAGCAGCTTGGAACTAGAGACCCAGTACTTC	CASSLELETQYF
NA	TRBV6-6	few	TRBJ2-3	TGTGCCAGCAGTTACATTGGACTAACGACAGATACGCAGTATTTT	CASSYIGLTTDTQYF
TRBD2	TRBV4-1	NA	TRBJ2-7	TGCGCCAGCAGCCAAGCAGTAGCGGGGGGGCCTAGGGGCGAGCAGTACTTC	CASSQAVAGGPRGEQYF
TRBD2	TRBV5-1	once	TRBJ2-3	TGCGCCAGCAGCGTCGGGACTCAGCGGGGAGATACGCAGTATTTT	CASSVGTQRGDTQYF
TRBD1	TRBV5-1	NA	TRBJ1-4	TGCGCCAGCAGGCCTACAGGGGGCAGGAATGAAAAACTGTTTTTT	CASRPTGGRNEKLFF
NA	TRBV5-4	NA	TRBJ1-1	TGTGCCAGCAGCTTGGTTGTAGGGAACACTGAAGCTTTCTTT	CASSLVVGNTEAFF
NA	TRBV7-2	NA	TRBJ1-5	TGTGCCAGCAGCCTCGGAGCAGAGACTTATCAGCCCCAGCATTTT	CASSLGAETYQPQHF
TRBD1	TRBV7-2	NA	TRBJ1-2	TGTGCCAGCAGCCAGACGGGACAGAAATATGGCTACACCTTC	CASSQTGQKYGYTF
NA	TRBV14	NA	TRBJ2-3	TGTGCCAGCAGCCAAGAGTCCGTGGATACGCAGTATTTT	CASSQESVDTQYF
NA	TRBV7-9	once	TRBJ2-3	TGTGCCAGCAGCTTTGGGGAATTGACAGATACGCAGTATTTT	CASSFGELTDTQYF
TRBD1	TRBV6-6	NA	TRBJ2-7	TGTGCCAGCAGTTACTCGACAGGGGTATACGAGCAGTACTTC	CASSYSTGVYEQYF
NA	TRBV2	NA	TRBJ2-1	TGTGCCAGCAGAAGAGTGATCGGAGCAGTCGGAGAGCAGTTCTTC	CASRRVIGAVGEQFF
NA	TRBV7-6	NA	TRBJ2-1	TGTGCCAGCAGCCAGATCCAGGGACCGGTGGCGCAGTTCTTC	CASSQIQGPVAQFF
TRBD1	TRBV28	NA	TRBJ1-2	TGTGCCAGCAGTTCGGGACAGCCTAACTATGGCTACACCTTC	CASSSGQPNYGYTF
NA	TRBV6-1	NA	TRBJ2-3	TGTGCCAGCAGTGAAATAGATACGCAGTATTTT	CASSEIDTQYF
NA	TRBV13	few	TRBJ1-1	TGTGCCAGCAGTTTCAACCCCAGAATCAGGGGAACTGAAGCTTTCTTT	CASSFNPRIRGTEAFF
NA	TRBV11-2	NA	TRBJ2-3	TGTGCCAGCAGGGTCCTTAGTCTTTGGACAGATACGCAGTATTTT	CASRVLSLWTDTQYF
NA	TRBV6-1	NA	TRBJ2-5	TGTGCCAGCAGTAACCTAGCGATGGAGACCCAGTACTTC	CASSNLAMETQYF
TRBD1	TRBV7-6	NA	TRBJ2-5	TGTGCCAGCAGCTTCCGCCCTCCGGGACAGGTTTCAGAGACCCAGTACTTC	CASSFRPPGQVSETQYF
TRBD1	TRBV7-9	NA	TRBJ1-1	TGTGCCAGCAGCGAAGACAGGGGTGACACTGAAGCTTTCTTT	CASSEDRGDTEAFF
NA	TRBV6-1	NA	TRBJ2-7	TGTGCCAGCAGTCCCGGCCCGTCCTACGAGCAGTACTTC	CASSPGPSYEQYF